One sample yielded the 4 T cell receptor beta chains listed below, sequenced in a study of cytomegalovirus exposure and HLA in healthy donors. PCR primers comprised 60 Vbeta and 13 Jbeta primers. Libraries were prepared by immunoSEQ multiplex PCR; TCRdb keeps only in-frame clonotypes and omits some of them. The sample lists roughly 170,000 clones; approximately 80% were seen once. The sample consisted of PBMCs. The receptors were sampled from a man younger than 45 in good health and CMV-seronegative.

As regards this clone: The sample has other DNA sequences that encode this CDR3 too. This chain connects TRBV5-1 to TRBJ2-3; 10 nucleotides agree with TRBD1. Trimming cost V 3 bases and J 3 bases; bases outside gene matches: 4. The CDR3 length is 15 residues. Looked up from germline, CDR1 is SGHRS and CDR2 is YFSETQ. CDR3 sequence: CASSSPGQGTDTQYF. As DNA, the CDR3 is TGCGCCAGCAGCTCCCCGGGACAGGGGACAGATACGCAGTATTTT. The full variable domain, its missing parts supplied by reference TRBV5-1 and TRBJ2-3, is KAGVTQTPRYLIKTRGQQVTLSCSPISGHRSVSWYQQTPGQGLQFLFEYFSETQRNKGNFPGRFSGRQFSNSRSEMNVSTLELGDSALYLCASSSPGQGTDTQYFGPGTRLTVL.

The chain couples TRBV5-4 to TRBJ2-1; possible D gene TRBD1, 6 bases. Trimming took off 2 bases at V and 5 bases at J, with 8 bases between the two ends. The CDR3 spans 13 residues. Germline CDR1 and CDR2: SGHNT and YYREEE (reference sequence). DNA for the CDR3: TGTGCCAGCAGCTTTGACAGGCACAATGAGCAGTTCTTC. This codes for CASSFDRHNEQFF.

The rearrangement joins TRBV11-3 to TRBJ2-2, with D perhaps TRBD1 (6 bases). Germline values: CDR1 SGHNT, CDR2 YENEEA. This CDR3 has 15 residues. V was trimmed by 5 bases and J by 4 bases, leaving 14 bases between them. CDR3 nucleotide sequence: TGTGCCAGCAGCCCCCGGGACAAGGCCACCGGGGAGCTGTTTTTT. Amino acid sequence: CASSPRDKATGELFF.

The J gene is TRBJ1-6, the V gene TRBV6-5; a weak D match, TRBD1 (5 bases). Germline values: CDR1 MNHEY, CDR2 SVGAGI. V was clipped by 0 bases and J by 6 bases, with 9 bases between them. The CDR3 contains 15 residues. The CDR3 nucleotides are TGTGCCAGCAGTTACTCCGGGGGTCCTAATTCACCCCTCCACTTT. Amino acids: CASSYSGGPNSPLHF.